This T cell receptor (beta chain) was identified in a study of spatial heterogeneity in lung cancer. As to this clonotype: Its antigen is undetermined. The library was built for alpha chains, so this beta chain is an off-target read and its size means little.

Every individual TCR cDNA molecule carried its own unique molecular identifier, which allowed correction of PCR and sequencing errors. TCRdb reprocessed the 5' RACE reads with MiXCR, giving one entry per CDR3 protein. Found here are about 18,000 distinct CDR3 sequences, 8.5% to 10% of them singletons; the top ten hold about 20%. V gave up 6 bases and J gave up 3 bases, with 6 bases separating them. CDR1 and CDR2 from the germline V gene are MDHEN and SYDVKM. The CDR3 sequence is 11 residues long. Study-wide points: Ubiquitous and regional expanded TCR counts correlated with ubiquitous and regional nonsynonymous mutations, respectively. Counts that tracked tumor mutation counts were those of expanded intratumoral alpha and beta TCRs.

The sample's time point: sample taken at primary tumor resection. Whole RNA, isolated from tumor, nontumor lung or frozen PBMC, was sequenced without prior sorting. V gene TRBV28 combines with J gene TRBJ2-7, with D unresolved. The input for sequencing was lung tumor tissue, taken at surgery. The source of this sequence is a female donor with early-stage non-small cell lung cancer. The CDR3 sequence: CASSRIYEQYF. The CDR3 nucleotides are TGTGCCAGCAGCCGTATCTACGAGCAGTACTTC. Looking up the rest from reference TRBV28 and TRBJ2-7 gives the full variable domain: DVKVTQSSRYLVKRTGEKVFLECVQDMDHENMFWYRQDPGLGLRLIYFSYDVKMKEKGDIPEGYSVSREKKERFSLILESASTNQTSMYLCASSRIYEQYFGPGTRLTVT.